The 27 T cell receptor beta chains in this list originate from one sample, sequenced in a study of CD8 T cells in ankylosing spondylitis (dated by TCRdb to 2015 to 2018). Their antigen targets remain unknown. Libraries were made using 5' RACE. The data were produced on an Illumina HiSeq 2500. TCRdb reprocessed the public reads (quality trimming at Q25 with fastp, clone calling with MiXCR) and kept in-frame beta chains. Every CDR3 protein is listed once, alongside the most common genes and DNA of its rows. The sample data list 500,000 to 550,000 distinct CDR3 sequences, and over 9.5% of these were observed just once. In total, the top ten clones hold over 6.5% of the sample. Overall study results and their limits: Blood from ankylosing spondylitis patients appeared to be characterized by a TCR beta motif made up of several highly homologous amino acid variants.

Material: blood, either unsorted or a sorted T cell fraction (not recorded which). The receptors here all came from a male donor with ankylosing spondylitis.

This clonotype was picked up many times. This chain uses TRBV12-3 or TRBV12-4 with TRBJ1-2, with D possibly being TRBD1 (5 bases). V dropped 5 bases and J dropped 3 bases, with 10 bases sitting between them. The CDR3 totals 13 residues. Here the CDR3 reads CASSPGTDYGYTF. The CDR3, as DNA: TGTGCCAGCAGTCCCGGGACGGACTATGGCTACACCTTC.

This clonotype has just a few counts. This chain joins TRBV7-2 and TRBJ2-2; D gene uncertain. The CDR3 spans 16 residues. Trimming shortened V by 5 bases and J by 5 bases, and 18 bases separated the two germline ends. Germline CDR1 and CDR2: SGHTA and FQGNSA. The CDR3 loop is CASSATRASITGELFF. The CDR3 DNA follows: TGTGCCAGCAGCGCGACCAGAGCGAGTATAACCGGGGAGCTGTTTTTT. The complete variable domain, with remaining parts taken from reference TRBV7-2 and TRBJ2-2, reads GAGVSQSPSNKVTEKGKDVELRCDPISGHTALYWYRQSLGQGLEFLIYFQGNSAPDKSGLPSDRFSAERTGGSVSTLTIQRTQQEDSAVYLCASSATRASITGELFFGEGSRLTVL.

This clonotype appeared once. The chain is built from TRBV30 and TRBJ2-7; unclear D gene. The CDR3 consists of 12 residues. Germline V gene data show CDR1 as GTSNPN and CDR2 as SVGIG (reference sequence). Trimming pared 4 bases from V and 7 bases from J, leaving 14 bases between. The DNA of the CDR3 is TGTGCCTGGAAAGCGCGGAACGTGGAGCAGTACTTC. Translating it yields CAWKARNVEQYF. The complete variable domain, with remaining parts taken from reference TRBV30 and TRBJ2-7, reads SQTIHQWPATLVQPVGSPLSLECTVEGTSNPNLYWYRQAAGRGLQLLFYSVGIGQISSEVPQNLSASRPQDRQFILSSKKLLLSDSGFYLCAWKARNVEQYFGPGTRLTVT.

This clonotype came up a few times. The chain is built from TRBV7-9 and TRBJ2-1; 12 nucleotides agree with TRBD2. CDR3 length: 16 amino acids. Germline assignment: CDR1 SEHNR and CDR2 FQNEAQ (reference sequence). The ends lost 2 bases at V and 6 bases at J; junction bases unmatched: 5. CDR3 DNA sequence: TGTGCCAGCAGCTTAAGTCTAGCGGGAGGGTTCAATGAGCAGTTCTTC. Translating it yields CASSLSLAGGFNEQFF.

CDR3 in amino acids: CASMRTGYNEQFF. Written as DNA, the CDR3 is TGTGCCAGCATGCGTACCGGGTACAATGAGCAGTTCTTC. This chain connects TRBV5-4 to TRBJ2-1; D remains unclear. Trimming took 6 bases from V and 4 from J, leaving 11 bases between them. CDR1 and CDR2 (germline): SGHNT, YYREEE (reference sequence). The CDR3 consists of 13 residues. Drawing the rest from reference TRBV5-4 and TRBJ2-1, the complete variable domain is ETGVTQSPTHLIKTRGQQVTLRCSSQSGHNTVSWYQQALGQGPQFIFQYYREEENGRGNFPPRFSGLQFPNYSSELNVNALELDDSALYLCASMRTGYNEQFFGPGTRLTVL.

The J gene is TRBJ2-1, the V gene TRBV10-1; 9 bases are a match to TRBD2. The CDR3 sequence is 16 residues long. Germline CDR1 reads WNHNN; CDR2 reads SYGVQD (reference sequence). After removal of 2 bases from V and 10 bases from J, the junction contained 12 bases not matched to a gene. The CDR3 region is CASSEDWGLATDEQFF. In nucleotides, the CDR3 is TGCGCCAGCAGTGAGGATTGGGGACTAGCTACGGACGAGCAGTTCTTC.

This clonotype was observed a few times. The chain is built from TRBV6-4 and TRBJ2-1; D may match TRBD1 or TRBD2 (5 bases each). The CDR3 is 16 amino acids. Trimming took off 6 bases at V and 6 bases at J, with 21 bases between the two ends. In germline, CDR1 is MRHNA, CDR2 SNTAGT. CDR3: CASRPGPTPRRNEQFF. CDR3 nucleotides: TGTGCCAGCAGACCGGGGCCAACGCCCCGACGCAATGAGCAGTTCTTC.

This sequence joins TRBV5-5 and TRBJ2-7, with D possibly matching TRBD2 (5 bases). The CDR3 consists of 17 residues. Trimming removed 0 bases from V and 1 base from J, with 17 bases in between. Germline CDR1 is SGHKS and CDR2 is YYEKEE (reference sequence). The CDR3 loop reads CASSLVASPVGSYEQYF. The CDR3 nucleotides read TGTGCCAGCAGCTTGGTGGCTAGCCCTGTCGGATCCTACGAGCAGTACTTC.

V is TRBV7-6 and J is TRBJ2-1; 7 nucleotides align to TRBD1. CDR1 and CDR2 (germline): SGHVS, FNYEAQ. The length of the CDR3 is 14 residues. Trimming took 1 base from V and 8 from J; bases not matched to a gene: 5. The CDR3 loop is CASSLVRQGYEQFF. CDR3 bases: TGTGCCAGCAGCTTAGTGAGACAGGGCTATGAGCAGTTCTTC.

The V and J genes are TRBV27 and TRBJ2-3; D is perhaps TRBD2 (5 bases). The germline V and J ends were trimmed by 5 bases and 3 bases, with 18 bases remaining between them. Looked up from germline, CDR1 is MNHEY and CDR2 is SMNVEV (reference sequence). The CDR3 totals 16 residues. CDR3 coding DNA: TGTGCCAGCAGTACCCGGGATCTAGCTGCGACAGATACGCAGTATTTT. It codes for CASSTRDLAATDTQYF.

This clonotype has only a few counts. The V gene is TRBV7-2, the J gene TRBJ2-3; 14 nucleotides line up with TRBD2. Unmatched junction bases numbered 7, after V lost 0 bases and J lost 2 bases. This CDR3 contains 19 residues. Germline CDR1 SGHTA, CDR2 FQGNSA. The CDR3 DNA reads TGTGCCAGCAGCTTAGCCCCGGGACTAGCGGGAGTTAACACAGATACGCAGTATTTT. Residues: CASSLAPGLAGVNTDTQYF.

This chain joins TRBV5-6 and TRBJ2-7; no reliable D call. Looked up from germline, CDR1 is SGHDT and CDR2 is YYEEEE. CDR3 length: 13 residues. The ends were cut back, 0 bases at V and 9 bases at J, with 13 bases in the middle. The CDR3, as DNA: TGTGCCAGCAGCTTGGCTGGGTGGATTGGGCAGTACGTC. Protein product: CASSLAGWIGQYV.

This clonotype has just a few counts. V and J are TRBV30 and TRBJ1-2; 8 bases line up with TRBD1. This CDR3 contains 13 residues. Germline V gene lookup returns CDR1 GTSNPN and CDR2 SVGIG (reference sequence). V dropped 7 bases and J dropped 3; count of bases not matched to a gene: 7. As DNA, the CDR3 is TGTGCCTCCACCCCGGACAGGGACTATGGCTACACCTTC. Translation gives CASTPDRDYGYTF. The entire variable domain, with the rest obtained from reference TRBV30 and TRBJ1-2, is as follows: SQTIHQWPATLVQPVGSPLSLECTVEGTSNPNLYWYRQAAGRGLQLLFYSVGIGQISSEVPQNLSASRPQDRQFILSSKKLLLSDSGFYLCASTPDRDYGYTFGSGTRLTVV.

This sequence joins TRBV28 and TRBJ2-3; D gene uncertain. CDR3 length: 15 amino acids. Germline V CDR1 and CDR2: MDHEN, SYDVKM. V gave up 7 bases and J gave up 0 bases, with 14 bases separating them. The CDR3 reads CASINYGYSTDTQYF. The CDR3 region has the DNA TGTGCCAGCATCAATTACGGGTACAGCACAGATACGCAGTATTTT.

V usage is TRBV5-1 and J usage is TRBJ2-1; no definite D call. Between the trimmed V and J ends, which lost 4 bases and 3 bases, there was a span of 11 bases. Germline CDR1 SGHRS, CDR2 YFSETQ. The CDR3 totals 14 residues. CDR3 DNA sequence: TGCGCCAGCAGCGGGCTTAGGGTCTACAATGAGCAGTTCTTC. It translates to CASSGLRVYNEQFF.

This clonotype was observed a handful of times. V gene TRBV3-1 combines with J gene TRBJ2-1; 13 bases agree with TRBD2. The CDR3 consists of 19 residues. The V gene end was trimmed by 4 bases and the J gene end by 0 bases; junction bases not matched to a gene: 9. Germline CDR1 reads LGHDT; CDR2 reads YNNKEL (reference sequence). In DNA, the CDR3 is TGTGCCAGCAGCCCGGGACTAGCGGGACCACAGAGCTCCTACAATGAGCAGTTCTTC. Translating it yields CASSPGLAGPQSSYNEQFF.

Remarks on this clonotype: Its ends do not fully match the called genes, so a read error is possible. The CDR3 nucleotides read TGTGCCAGCAGATTAGGGACTAGCGGGGGACTCTACAATGAGCAGTTCTTC. This sequence encodes CASRLGTSGGLYNEQFF. The chain recombines TRBV7-9 with TRBJ2-1, with 14 bases lining up with TRBD2. This CDR3 region has 17 residues. CDR1 is SEHNR, CDR2 FQNEAQ, per germline (reference sequence).

The chain recombines TRBV12-3 or TRBV12-4 with TRBJ1-6; no firm D call. V lost 3 bases and J lost 0, with 12 bases in between. This CDR3 region has 17 residues. In DNA form, the CDR3 reads TGTGCCAGCAGTTTTAGGCGGAAGAGCTCCTATAATTCACCCCTCCACTTT. Its translation: CASSFRRKSSYNSPLHF.

The chain employs TRBV24-1 and TRBJ2-1; possible D gene TRBD1, 6 bases. CDR1 KGHDR and CDR2 SFDVKD come from the germline V gene. V was cut by 10 bases and J by 7 bases, with 13 bases left in between. This CDR3 has 12 amino acids. The CDR3 DNA sequence: TGTGCCACTGGGCTTACAGGGAATGAGCAGTTCTTC. Its protein is CATGLTGNEQFF.

Ten or more counts support this clonotype. The rearrangement uses TRBV29-1 and TRBJ2-1; 7 bases match TRBD1. This CDR3 region has 16 residues. V lost 6 bases to trimming and J lost 0 bases; unmatched junction nucleotides: 11. The germline gives CDR1 SQVTM, CDR2 ANQGSEA. The CDR3 is CSVHDRVRGSYNEQFF. The CDR3 bases are TGCAGCGTCCATGACAGGGTAAGGGGCTCCTACAATGAGCAGTTCTTC.

This rearrangement joins TRBV18 to TRBJ2-5; D uncertain. V shed 0 bases and J shed 5 bases, with 4 bases lying between them. The CDR3 length is 12 residues. Germline V gene sequence: CDR1 KGHSH, CDR2 LQKENI. CDR3 in amino acids: CASSPPYETQYF. The CDR3 DNA reads as TGTGCCAGCTCACCACCGTACGAGACCCAGTACTTC.

This clonotype has just one count. V usage is TRBV11-2 and J usage is TRBJ2-1; D perhaps matches TRBD2 (6 bases). The V end was cut by 4 bases, the J end by 3 bases, with 13 bases between. Germline CDR1 is SGHAT and CDR2 is FQNNGV. This CDR3 region has 15 residues. CDR3 coding DNA: TGTGCCAGCAGCTCTGTTGCGGGGCACTACAATGAGCAGTTCTTC. Its translation: CASSSVAGHYNEQFF.

This clonotype was recorded a few times. J is TRBJ2-1 and V is TRBV20-1; 13 nucleotides agree with TRBD2. The ends lost 5 bases at V and 1 base at J; junction bases unmatched: 2. The CDR3 consists of 15 residues. Germline V gene lookup returns CDR1 DFQATT and CDR2 SNEGSKA (reference sequence). CDR3 sequence (DNA): TGCAGTGCTCGGACTAGCGGGGGATCCTACAATGAGCAGTTCTTC. Translated: CSARTSGGSYNEQFF.

The chain links TRBV15 to TRBJ2-7, with D uncertain. Germline-derived CDR1 and CDR2 are LNHNV and YYDKDF (reference sequence). The CDR3 loop spans 14 amino acids. Deletions cut 5 bases from V and 0 bases from J, with 11 bases between. In DNA form, the CDR3 reads TGTGCCACCAGCGGTACATCGAGCTCCTACGAGCAGTACTTC. Translation: CATSGTSSSYEQYF.

This rearrangement joins TRBV6-4 to TRBJ2-1, with no clear D. The V end was cut by 6 bases, the J end by 0 bases, with 15 bases between. The V gene's germline CDR1 is MRHNA and CDR2 SNTAGT. The CDR3 covers 16 residues. The CDR3 nucleotides read TGTGCCAGCAGCCCCTTCGGGCAGAGCTCCTACAATGAGCAGTTCTTC. Translated, it gives CASSPFGQSSYNEQFF.

This clonotype turned up a few times. This chain uses TRBV2 with TRBJ2-5; D call uncertain. Trimming shortened V by 9 bases and J by 0 bases, and 11 bases separated the two germline ends. Germline V lookup: CDR1 SNHLY, CDR2 FYNNEI. This CDR3 contains 13 residues. CDR3 in amino acids: CASRGTYQETQYF. DNA for the CDR3: TGTGCCAGTCGCGGAACCTACCAAGAGACCCAGTACTTC.

V is TRBV20-1 and J is TRBJ2-3; TRBD2 matches 8 bases. CDR3 length: 11 residues. Germline values: CDR1 DFQATT, CDR2 SNEGSKA (reference sequence). CDR3 region: CSGRETDTQYF. DNA of the CDR3: TGCAGCGGGAGGGAGACAGATACGCAGTATTTT.